This TCR beta chain derives from a study of response to subunit inactivated influenza vaccine. Whole-study results and caveats: Researchers suggested that each seasonal influenza vaccination recruits few new T cells.

CDR1 MNHEY and CDR2 SVGAGI come from the germline V gene. The CDR3 consists of 11 residues. Trimming removed 2 bases at V and 11 bases at J, with 9 bases between. This clonotype was detected a few times. Its matching antigen is unknown. TCRdb ran MiXCR on the RT-PCR reads and lists one entry per CDR3 protein. This sample has about 520,000 distinct CDR3 sequences; 6% to 9% occur once, and the top ten carry roughly 14%. The chain has TRBV6-5 and TRBJ1-1; no firm D call. This clonotype originated in a man between 50 and 69 years old who received an inactivated influenza vaccine. Here the sequenced sample was PBMCs from blood, taken less than 30 months after vaccination. In DNA, the CDR3 is TGTGCCAGCAGTTACGGGAGCCGGGCTTTCTTT. Translation gives CASSYGSRAFF.